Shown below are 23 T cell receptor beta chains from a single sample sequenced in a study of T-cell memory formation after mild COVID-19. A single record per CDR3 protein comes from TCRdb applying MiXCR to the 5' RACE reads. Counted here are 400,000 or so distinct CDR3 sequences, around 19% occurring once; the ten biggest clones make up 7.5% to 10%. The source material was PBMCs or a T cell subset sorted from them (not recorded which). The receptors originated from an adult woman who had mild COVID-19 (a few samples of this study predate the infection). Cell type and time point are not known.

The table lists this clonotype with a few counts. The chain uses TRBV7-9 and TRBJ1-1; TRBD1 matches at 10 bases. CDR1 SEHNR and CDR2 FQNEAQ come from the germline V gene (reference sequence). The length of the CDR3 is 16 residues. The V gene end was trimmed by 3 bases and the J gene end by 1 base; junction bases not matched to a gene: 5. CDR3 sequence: CASSLGQGRQNTEAFF. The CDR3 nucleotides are TGTGCCAGCAGCTTGGGACAGGGGCGACAGAACACTGAAGCTTTCTTT.

CDR3 amino acids: CASSISDRRAYEQYF. DNA for the CDR3: TGTGCCAGTAGTATCTCGGACAGGAGAGCCTACGAGCAGTACTTC. The chain employs TRBV19 and TRBJ2-7, with 7 positions matching TRBD1. J was trimmed by 2 bases and V by 3 bases; bases with no gene match: 7. This CDR3 has 15 residues. From germline, CDR1 is LNHDA and CDR2 SQIVND (reference sequence).

The CDR3 nucleotides are TGTGCCAGCCGACAGGGGGTTCATGAAAAACTGTTTTTT. Translated: CASRQGVHEKLFF. This chain uses TRBV6-5 with TRBJ1-4, with 9 bases identical to TRBD1. This CDR3 has 13 amino acids. Germline lookup yields CDR1 MNHEY and CDR2 SVGAGI. Unmatched junction bases numbered 4, after V lost 8 bases and J lost 6 bases.

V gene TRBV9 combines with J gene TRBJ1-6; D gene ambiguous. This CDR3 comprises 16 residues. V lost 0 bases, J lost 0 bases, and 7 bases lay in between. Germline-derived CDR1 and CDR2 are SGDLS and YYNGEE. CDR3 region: CASSVDGSSYNSPLHF. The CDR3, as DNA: TGTGCCAGCAGCGTAGACGGAAGCTCCTATAATTCACCCCTCCACTTT.

CDR3 sequence (DNA): TGTGCCAGCACTAACCCTCCCGCGAGTCCGGGTGAGCAGTTCTTC. Translated, it gives CASTNPPASPGEQFF. V usage is TRBV7-9 and J usage is TRBJ2-1; no definite D call. CDR1 SEHNR and CDR2 FQNEAQ come from the germline V gene (reference sequence). This CDR3 contains 15 residues. V lost 7 bases and J 9 bases, leaving 22 bases between the germline ends.

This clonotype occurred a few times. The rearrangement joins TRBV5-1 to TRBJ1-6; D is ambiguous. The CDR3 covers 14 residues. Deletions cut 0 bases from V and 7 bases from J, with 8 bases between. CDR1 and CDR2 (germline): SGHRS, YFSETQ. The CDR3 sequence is CASSLVPSNSPLHF. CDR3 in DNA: TGCGCCAGCAGCTTGGTCCCCAGCAATTCACCCCTCCACTTT.

CDR3 amino acids: CASSVQTTDTQYF. In DNA form, the CDR3 reads TGTGCCAGCAGTGTGCAGACTACAGATACGCAGTATTTT. The genes are TRBV2 and TRBJ2-3, with no clear D. Trimming removed 4 bases at V and 3 bases at J, with 8 bases between. This CDR3 spans 13 amino acids. CDR1 and CDR2 from the germline V gene are SNHLY and FYNNEI. The full variable domain, rest sourced from reference TRBV2 and TRBJ2-3, is EPEVTQTPSHQVTQMGQEVILRCVPISNHLYFYWYRQILGQKVEFLVSFYNNEISEKSEIFDDQFSVERPDGSNFTLKIRSTKLEDSAMYFCASSVQTTDTQYFGPGTRLTVL.

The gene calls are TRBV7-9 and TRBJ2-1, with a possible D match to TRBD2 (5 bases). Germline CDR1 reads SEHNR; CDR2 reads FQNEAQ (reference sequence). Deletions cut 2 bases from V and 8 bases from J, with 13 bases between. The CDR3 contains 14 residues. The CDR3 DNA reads TGTGCCAGCAGCTTATTTGGGATGCGGGATGAGCAGTTCTTC. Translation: CASSLFGMRDEQFF.

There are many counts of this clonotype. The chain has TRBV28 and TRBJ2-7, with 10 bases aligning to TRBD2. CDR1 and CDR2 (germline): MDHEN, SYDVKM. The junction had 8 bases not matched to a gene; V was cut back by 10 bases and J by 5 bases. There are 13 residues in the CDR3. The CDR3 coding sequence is TGTGCCACCACTAGCGGGATAAACAACGAGCAGTACTTC. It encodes CATTSGINNEQYF.

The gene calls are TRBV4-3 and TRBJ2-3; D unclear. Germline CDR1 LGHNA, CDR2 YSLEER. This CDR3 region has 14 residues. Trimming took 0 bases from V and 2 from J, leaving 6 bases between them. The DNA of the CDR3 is TGCGCCAGCAGCCAAGATCCGCTCACAGATACGCAGTATTTT. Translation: CASSQDPLTDTQYF.

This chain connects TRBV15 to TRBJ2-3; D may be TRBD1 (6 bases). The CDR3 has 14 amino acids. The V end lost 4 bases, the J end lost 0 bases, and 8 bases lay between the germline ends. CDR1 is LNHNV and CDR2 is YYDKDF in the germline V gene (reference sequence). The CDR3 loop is CATSTGASTDTQYF. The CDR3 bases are TGTGCCACCAGCACAGGGGCCAGCACAGATACGCAGTATTTT.

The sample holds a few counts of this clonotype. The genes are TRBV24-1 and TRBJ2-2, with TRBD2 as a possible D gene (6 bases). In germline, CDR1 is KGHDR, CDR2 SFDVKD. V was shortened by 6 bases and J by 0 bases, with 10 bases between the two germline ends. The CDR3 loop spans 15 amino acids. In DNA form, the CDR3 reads TGTGCCACCAGTACCGCGGGAACGAACACCGGGGAGCTGTTTTTT. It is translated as CATSTAGTNTGELFF.

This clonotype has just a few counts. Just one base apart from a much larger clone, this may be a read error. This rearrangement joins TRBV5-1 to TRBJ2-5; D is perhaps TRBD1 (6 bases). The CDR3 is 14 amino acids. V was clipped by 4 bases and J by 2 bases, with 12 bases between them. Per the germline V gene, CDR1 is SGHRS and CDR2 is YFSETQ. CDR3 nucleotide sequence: TGCGCCAGCAGCACCGGACAGCCTCAAGAGACCCAGTACTTC. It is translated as CASSTGQPQETQYF. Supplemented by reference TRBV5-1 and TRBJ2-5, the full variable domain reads KAGVTQTPRYLIKTRGQQVTLSCSPISGHRSVSWYQQTPGQGLQFLFEYFSETQRNKGNFPGRFSGRQFSNSRSEMNVSTLELGDSALYLCASSTGQPQETQYFGPGTRLLVL.

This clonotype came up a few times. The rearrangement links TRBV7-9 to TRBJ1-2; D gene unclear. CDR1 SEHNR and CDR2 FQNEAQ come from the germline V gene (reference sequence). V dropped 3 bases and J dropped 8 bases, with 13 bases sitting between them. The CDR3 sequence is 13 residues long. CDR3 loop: CASSLERQGGYTF. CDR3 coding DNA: TGTGCCAGCAGCTTGGAACGTCAAGGCGGCTACACCTTC.

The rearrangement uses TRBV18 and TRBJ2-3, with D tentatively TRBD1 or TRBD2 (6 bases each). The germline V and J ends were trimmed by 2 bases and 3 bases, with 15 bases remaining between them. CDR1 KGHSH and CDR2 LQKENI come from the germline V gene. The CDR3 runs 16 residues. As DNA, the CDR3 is TGTGCCAGCTCACCATCCGACAGGAGGGCGACAGATACGCAGTATTTT. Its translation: CASSPSDRRATDTQYF.

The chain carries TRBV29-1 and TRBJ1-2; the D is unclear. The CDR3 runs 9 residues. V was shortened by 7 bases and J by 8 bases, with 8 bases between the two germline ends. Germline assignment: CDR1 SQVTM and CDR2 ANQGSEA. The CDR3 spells CSAAPGYTF. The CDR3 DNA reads TGCAGCGCCGCGCCCGGCTACACCTTC.

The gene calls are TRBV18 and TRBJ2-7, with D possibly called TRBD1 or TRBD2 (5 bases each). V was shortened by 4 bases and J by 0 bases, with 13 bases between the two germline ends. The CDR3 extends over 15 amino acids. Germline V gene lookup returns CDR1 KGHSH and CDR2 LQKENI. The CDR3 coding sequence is TGTGCCAGCTCACGAGGGGACCCGGCCTCCTACGAGCAGTACTTC. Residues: CASSRGDPASYEQYF. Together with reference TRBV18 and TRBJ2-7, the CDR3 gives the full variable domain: NAGVMQNPRHLVRRRGQEARLRCSPMKGHSHVYWYRQLPEEGLKFMVYLQKENIIDESGMPKERFSAEFPKEGPSILRIQQVVRGDSAAYFCASSRGDPASYEQYFGPGTRLTVT.

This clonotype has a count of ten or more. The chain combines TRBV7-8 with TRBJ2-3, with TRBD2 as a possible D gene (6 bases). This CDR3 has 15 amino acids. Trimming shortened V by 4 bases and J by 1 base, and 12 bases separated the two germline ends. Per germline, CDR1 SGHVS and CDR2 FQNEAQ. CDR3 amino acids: CASSSMGGGTDTQYF. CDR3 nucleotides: TGTGCCAGCAGCTCCATGGGGGGAGGCACAGATACGCAGTATTTT. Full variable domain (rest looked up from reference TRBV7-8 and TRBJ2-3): GAGVSQSPRYKVAKRGQDVALRCDPISGHVSLFWYQQALGQGPEFLTYFQNEAQLDKSGLPSDRFFAERPEGSVSTLKIQRTQQEDSAVYLCASSSMGGGTDTQYFGPGTRLTVL.

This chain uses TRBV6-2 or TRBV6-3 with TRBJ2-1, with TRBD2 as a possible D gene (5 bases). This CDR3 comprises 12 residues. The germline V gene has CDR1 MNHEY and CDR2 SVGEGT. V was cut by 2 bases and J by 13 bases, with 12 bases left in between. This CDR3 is CASSYTAGPQFF. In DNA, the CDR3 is TGTGCCAGCAGTTACACTGCGGGCCCTCAGTTCTTC.

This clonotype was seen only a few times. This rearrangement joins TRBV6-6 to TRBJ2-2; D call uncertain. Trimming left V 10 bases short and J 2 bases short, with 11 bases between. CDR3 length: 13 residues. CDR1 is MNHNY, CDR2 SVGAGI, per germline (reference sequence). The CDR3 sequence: CATRLVNTGELFF. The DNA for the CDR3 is TGTGCCACCCGACTTGTAAACACCGGGGAGCTGTTTTTT.

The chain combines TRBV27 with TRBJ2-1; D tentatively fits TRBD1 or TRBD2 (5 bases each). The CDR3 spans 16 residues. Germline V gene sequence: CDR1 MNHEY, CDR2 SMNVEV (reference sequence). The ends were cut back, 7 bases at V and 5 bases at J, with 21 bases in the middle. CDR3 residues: CASNVIFGWGNNEQFF. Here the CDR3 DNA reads TGTGCCAGCAACGTTATATTCGGTTGGGGGAACAATGAGCAGTTCTTC.

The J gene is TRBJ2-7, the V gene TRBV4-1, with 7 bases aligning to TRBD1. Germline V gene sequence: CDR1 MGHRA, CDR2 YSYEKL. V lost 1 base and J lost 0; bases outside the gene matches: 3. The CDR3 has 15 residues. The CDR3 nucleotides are TGCGCCAGCAGCCAAGTTTGGACAGGCTCCTACGAGCAGTACTTC. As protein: CASSQVWTGSYEQYF.

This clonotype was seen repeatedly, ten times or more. The chain's CDR3 is CASRGWQGNSPLHF. In DNA, the CDR3 is TGTGCCAGCAGGGGTTGGCAGGGGAATTCACCCCTCCACTTT. The genes are TRBV6-5 and TRBJ1-6; possible D gene TRBD1, 6 bases. The CDR3 has 14 residues. The ends were cut back, 6 bases at V and 7 bases at J, with 13 bases in the middle. Germline CDR1 and CDR2: MNHEY and SVGAGI.